The clone carrying this T cell receptor beta chain was seen only once. Its antigen is as yet unknown. Assay used: immunoSEQ multiplex PCR; TCRdb lists only in-frame clones, some missing. The sample holds about 130,000 clones; 80% to 90% are singletons and the top ten take over 8%. This entry comes from a study of T cell responses to AZD1222 COVID-19 vaccine. Trimming removed 4 bases from V and 4 bases from J, with 11 bases in between. Per the germline V gene, CDR1 is SGHRS and CDR2 is YFSETQ. This CDR3 is built from 13 residues. Study-wide results and caveats: Only six people who got AZD1222 tested seropositive at baseline. All repertoire sampling was performed exclusively after the peak T cell response. Spike-spanning, vaccine-associated CD4 TCRs were dominant at 160-218 and 743-854.

The receptor was isolated from an adult who received the AZD1222 COVID-19 vaccine. The genes are TRBV5-1 and TRBJ1-1, with D maybe TRBD1 (6 bases). Material: peripheral blood, obtained 28 days after the second AZD1222 dose. This CDR3 reads CASSARGSTEAFF. As DNA, the CDR3 is TGCGCCAGCAGCGCCAGGGGTAGCACTGAAGCTTTCTTT.